A single sample gave rise to the 29 T cell receptor beta chains below, sequenced in a study of cytomegalovirus exposure and HLA in healthy donors. This PCR relied on a set of 60 Vbeta primers and 13 Jbeta primers. This table comes from immunoSEQ multiplex PCR, and its TCRdb copy is limited to in-frame clones, with some not included. Altogether 100,000 or so clones are present, roughly four fifths being singletons, with the ten largest covering around 3.2%. Sequenced input: PBMCs. The source is a man aged 25 to 45 in good health and CMV-seropositive.

The J gene is TRBJ2-7, the V gene TRBV11-2; 8 nucleotides agree with TRBD1. Germline CDR1 is SGHAT and CDR2 is FQNNGV. V lost 1 base to trimming and J lost 7 bases; unmatched junction nucleotides: 3. The CDR3 consists of 13 residues. The CDR3 bases are TGTGCCAGCAGCTTAGCAGGGGGCGGGGAGCAGTACTTC. Translation gives CASSLAGGGEQYF.

V is TRBV19 and J is TRBJ2-1, with 7 nucleotides matching TRBD2. Germline values: CDR1 LNHDA, CDR2 SQIVND (reference sequence). V lost 9 bases and J lost 10; bases outside the gene matches: 18. The length of the CDR3 is 15 residues. The CDR3 here is CASRSVAGVSKEQFF. The CDR3, as DNA: TGTGCCAGCCGAAGTGTGGCGGGAGTTAGTAAAGAGCAGTTCTTC. Together with reference TRBV19 and TRBJ2-1, the CDR3 gives the full variable domain: DGGITQSPKYLFRKEGQNVTLSCEQNLNHDAMYWYRQDPGQGLRLIYYSQIVNDFQKGDIAEGYSVSREKKESFPLTVTSAQKNPTAFYLCASRSVAGVSKEQFFGPGTRLTVL.

The V and J genes are TRBV6-4 and TRBJ2-3, with D possibly matching TRBD1 (6 bases). The CDR3 loop spans 15 amino acids. Germline V CDR1 and CDR2: MRHNA, SNTAGT. V lost 5 bases, J lost 3 bases, and 15 bases lay in between. The CDR3 DNA is TGTGCCAGCAGTCCACAGGGTCTGGAGACAGATACGCAGTATTTT. Its translation: CASSPQGLETDTQYF.

The rearrangement joins TRBV6-6 to TRBJ2-7, with D possibly being TRBD2 (6 bases). Trimming shortened V by 6 bases and J by 1 base, and 19 bases separated the two germline ends. The CDR3 has 16 amino acids. Germline V gives CDR1 MNHNY, CDR2 SVGAGI (reference sequence). CDR3 residues: CASSPPIAGRSYEQYF. The CDR3 DNA follows: TGTGCCAGCAGCCCCCCCATTGCGGGACGATCCTACGAGCAGTACTTC.

The rearrangement links TRBV10-3 to TRBJ2-3; D is ambiguous. Germline-derived CDR1 and CDR2 are ENHRY and SYGVKD. V was trimmed by 3 bases and J by 0 bases, leaving 10 bases between them. The CDR3 runs to 15 residues. The CDR3 sequence: CAISDFWASTDTQYF. DNA of the CDR3: TGTGCCATCAGTGACTTTTGGGCTAGCACAGATACGCAGTATTTT.

This rearrangement joins TRBV28 to TRBJ1-6; 11 bases align to TRBD1. The CDR3 is 15 residues long. Germline trimming cut 2 bases from V and 9 bases from J; bases unmatched to any gene: 3. CDR1 and CDR2 from the germline V gene are MDHEN and SYDVKM. CDR3 sequence: CASSLEGTGGSPLHF. The CDR3 region has the DNA TGTGCCAGCAGTTTAGAAGGGACAGGGGGTTCACCCCTCCACTTT.

The chain has TRBV6-5 and TRBJ2-1; TRBD1 matches 8 bases. Trimming at V came to 6 bases and at J to 11 bases, leaving 3 bases not matched to a gene. The CDR3 has 11 residues. Germline CDR1 reads MNHEY; CDR2 reads SVGAGI. The CDR3 DNA reads as TGTGCCAGCAGAGGGGACAGGCAGCAGTTCTTC. Its protein is CASRGDRQQFF.

The chain is built from TRBV5-4 and TRBJ2-1; 9 bases map to TRBD1. V lost 4 bases and J lost 7; bases outside the gene matches: 12. The CDR3 extends over 16 amino acids. Germline lookup yields CDR1 SGHNT and CDR2 YYREEE (reference sequence). CDR3 sequence reads: CASSPLGGQGRNEQFF. CDR3 bases: TGTGCCAGCAGCCCGCTGGGGGGACAGGGTAGAAATGAGCAGTTCTTC.

The CDR3 nucleotides read TGTGCCAGCAGCCATCCGACAGGCACCCAAGAGACCCAGTACTTC. This translates into CASSHPTGTQETQYF. The J gene is TRBJ2-5, the V gene TRBV5-4; tentatively, D is TRBD1 (6 bases). This CDR3 has 15 amino acids. Germline lookup yields CDR1 SGHNT and CDR2 YYREEE (reference sequence). The ends were cut back, 4 bases at V and 1 base at J, with 14 bases in the middle.

The rearrangement links TRBV6-5 to TRBJ1-2; perhaps TRBD1 as D (5 bases). V lost 4 bases to trimming and J lost 6 bases, with 9 bases between them. This CDR3 is 12 amino acids long. Looked up from germline, CDR1 is MNHEY and CDR2 is SVGAGI. Here the CDR3 DNA reads TGTGCCAGCAGTTCCAGGGTAGATGGCTACACCTTC. Amino acid sequence: CASSSRVDGYTF.

The rearrangement uses TRBV29-1 and TRBJ1-1; no reliable D call. The germline CDR1 and CDR2 sequences are SQVTM and ANQGSEA. V lost 4 bases to trimming and J lost 4 bases, with 16 bases between them. The CDR3 contains 14 residues. The CDR3 region has the DNA TGCAGCGTTGTTCAGGCCAGGCGGGGCACTGAAGCTTTCTTT. Encoded protein: CSVVQARRGTEAFF.

CDR3 in DNA: TGTGCCAGCAGTTTTACGGTGTTTAGCCGTGGCTACACCTTC. This translates into CASSFTVFSRGYTF. This chain uses TRBV7-7 with TRBJ1-2; D is ambiguous. Per germline, CDR1 SSHAT and CDR2 FNYEAQ (reference sequence). The V end was cut by 6 bases, the J end by 7 bases, with 18 bases between. The CDR3 is 14 amino acids.

Concerning this clone: No conserved phenylalanine or tryptophan ends this CDR3, so it is likely a read error. The chain couples TRBV2 to TRBJ2-7; TRBD2 is a possible D gene (6 bases). Germline CDR1 and CDR2: SNHLY and FYNNEI. With 7 bases removed from V and 4 bases from J, the gap between germline ends came to 17 bases. This CDR3 spans 14 amino acids. Here the CDR3 DNA reads TGTGCCAGCATGGGGACTGGGACCCCGTACGAGCAGTACCTC. Translation: CASMGTGTPYEQYL.

This chain connects TRBV18 to TRBJ2-7; 10 bases line up with TRBD2. Germline assignment: CDR1 KGHSH and CDR2 LQKENI. CDR3 length equals 16 residues. Trimming removed 2 bases from V and 2 bases from J; junction bases left unmatched: 6. The CDR3 nucleotides are TGTGCCAGCTCACCATTGGGAGGGACTAGCGCCTACGAGCAGTACTTC. Translation: CASSPLGGTSAYEQYF.

The V gene is TRBV28, the J gene TRBJ2-7; a possible D gene is TRBD1 (6 bases). The V gene lost 5 bases and the J gene lost 2 bases, with 13 bases spanning the gap. The CDR3 covers 14 residues. Germline CDR1 MDHEN, CDR2 SYDVKM. CDR3 amino acids: CASSPHQGTYEQYF. DNA for the CDR3: TGTGCCAGCAGTCCCCATCAGGGGACCTACGAGCAGTACTTC.

In this sample, this clone turned up a few times. The gene calls are TRBV10-2 and TRBJ1-5; TRBD1 might be the D (6 bases). This CDR3 comprises 14 residues. V was cut by 3 bases and J by 4 bases, with 10 bases left in between. Per germline, CDR1 WSHSY and CDR2 SAAADI. The chain's CDR3 is CASSDDRRNQPQHF. The CDR3 bases are TGCGCCAGCAGTGACGACAGGCGAAATCAGCCCCAGCATTTT.

In this sample, this clone turned up once. Distinct nucleotide sequences in the sample also encode this CDR3. The chain combines TRBV6-5 with TRBJ1-6; no clear D gene. V gave up 4 bases and J gave up 7 bases, with 11 bases separating them. Per germline, CDR1 MNHEY and CDR2 SVGAGI. The CDR3 totals 14 residues. CDR3 in amino acids: CASSFFDENSPLHF. The CDR3 coding sequence is TGTGCCAGCAGTTTCTTCGATGAGAATTCACCCCTCCACTTT.

The V call is TRBV28, the J call TRBJ1-2; D remains ambiguous. The CDR3 covers 14 residues. The germline V and J ends were trimmed by 3 bases and 8 bases, with 16 bases remaining between them. The germline CDR1 and CDR2 sequences are MDHEN and SYDVKM. The DNA for the CDR3 is TGTGCCAGCAGTTTTCTGCTAACCAAAGAAGGCTACACCTTC. Residues: CASSFLLTKEGYTF.

This chain uses TRBV27 with TRBJ1-1, with 7 nucleotides matching TRBD1. The junction had 13 bases not matched to a gene; V was cut back by 6 bases and J by 3 bases. CDR3 length equals 16 residues. CDR1 is MNHEY, CDR2 SMNVEV, per germline (reference sequence). This CDR3 is CASSPLGPRGYTEAFF. The DNA for the CDR3 is TGTGCCAGCAGCCCCTTGGGACCCAGGGGGTACACTGAAGCTTTCTTT.

The CDR3 here is CASSVAPGVNTEAFF. The CDR3 coding sequence is TGTGCCAGCAGTGTAGCCCCGGGGGTTAACACTGAAGCTTTCTTT. The chain combines TRBV2 with TRBJ1-1; maybe TRBD1 (5 bases). There are 15 residues in the CDR3. V lost 4 bases to trimming and J lost 2 bases, with 14 bases between them. Germline lookup yields CDR1 SNHLY and CDR2 FYNNEI.

The rearrangement links TRBV2 to TRBJ1-2; D gene unclear. V shed 0 bases and J shed 13 bases, with 9 bases lying between them. This CDR3 region has 11 residues. The germline V gene has CDR1 SNHLY and CDR2 FYNNEI. This CDR3 reads CASSEAPVSTF. CDR3 nucleotide sequence: TGTGCCAGCAGTGAAGCCCCCGTGAGCACCTTC.

The rearrangement links TRBV7-9 to TRBJ1-3; D ambiguous. The germline V gene encodes CDR1 SEHNR and CDR2 FQNEAQ (reference sequence). The CDR3 extends over 12 amino acids. Trimming stripped 5 bases from V and 4 bases from J, with 6 bases between. The DNA for the CDR3 is TGTGCCAGCAGCCTTACAGGAAACACCATATATTTT. It is translated as CASSLTGNTIYF.

The chain links TRBV11-2 to TRBJ2-1; 9 positions match TRBD2. V gave up 1 base and J gave up 3 bases; unmatched junction bases: 1. The germline CDR1 and CDR2 sequences are SGHAT and FQNNGV. This CDR3 is 15 amino acids long. The CDR3 sequence: CASSLASGIYNEQFF. CDR3 DNA sequence: TGTGCCAGCAGCTTAGCTAGCGGGATCTACAATGAGCAGTTCTTC.

The chain links TRBV11-3 to TRBJ2-2; TRBD2 matches at 9 bases. The CDR3 runs 14 residues. V trimming: 4 bases; J trimming: 6 bases; junction bases outside the gene matches: 3. In germline, CDR1 is SGHNT, CDR2 YENEEA. The CDR3 loop is CASSSGLASGELFF. CDR3 bases: TGTGCCAGCAGCTCCGGACTAGCGTCCGGGGAGCTGTTTTTT.

This clone was picked up one time. The J gene is TRBJ2-3, the V gene TRBV5-1, with 11 bases lining up with TRBD2. CDR1 and CDR2 (germline): SGHRS, YFSETQ. After removal of 7 bases from V and 0 bases from J, the junction contained 13 bases not matched to a gene. This CDR3 has 18 residues. CDR3 nucleotide sequence: TGCGCCAGCTCCCCGGCACTAGCGGGGGTTTCTAGCACAGATACGCAGTATTTT. Translated, it gives CASSPALAGVSSTDTQYF. Based on the CDR3 plus reference TRBV5-1 and TRBJ2-3, the full variable domain is KAGVTQTPRYLIKTRGQQVTLSCSPISGHRSVSWYQQTPGQGLQFLFEYFSETQRNKGNFPGRFSGRQFSNSRSEMNVSTLELGDSALYLCASSPALAGVSSTDTQYFGPGTRLTVL.

This sequence joins TRBV7-9 and TRBJ2-2, with a weak D call TRBD2 (6 bases). The length of the CDR3 is 14 residues. Trimming removed 8 bases at V and 2 bases at J, with 12 bases between. CDR1 is SEHNR, CDR2 FQNEAQ, per germline (reference sequence). CDR3 region: CASRREVNTGELFF. DNA of the CDR3: TGTGCCAGCCGTAGGGAGGTTAACACCGGGGAGCTGTTTTTT.

The chain uses TRBV6-4 and TRBJ2-5, with 9 bases lining up with TRBD1. CDR1 is MRHNA, CDR2 SNTAGT, per germline. Trimming at V came to 6 bases and at J to 4 bases, leaving 9 bases not matched to a gene. The CDR3 covers 15 residues. Here the CDR3 reads CASRNYRGLPETQYF. DNA for the CDR3: TGTGCCAGCAGGAATTACAGGGGGCTCCCAGAGACCCAGTACTTC.

This sequence joins TRBV28 and TRBJ1-5; maybe TRBD1 (5 bases). V shed 5 bases and J shed 3 bases, with 14 bases lying between them. Germline V CDR1 and CDR2: MDHEN, SYDVKM. This CDR3 has 15 residues. CDR3 sequence: CASSRTGTLNQPQHF. DNA for the CDR3: TGTGCCAGCAGTCGGACCGGGACTCTCAATCAGCCCCAGCATTTT. The full variable domain, with the rest looked up from reference TRBV28 and TRBJ1-5, is DVKVTQSSRYLVKRTGEKVFLECVQDMDHENMFWYRQDPGLGLRLIYFSYDVKMKEKGDIPEGYSVSREKKERFSLILESASTNQTSMYLCASSRTGTLNQPQHFGDGTRLSIL.

This chain joins TRBV10-2 and TRBJ2-5; possibly TRBD1 for D (6 bases). The J call may be in error: the DNA end matches TRBJ2-7 better. Germline V CDR1 and CDR2: WSHSY, SAAADI. CDR3 length: 13 residues. For the CDR3, the DNA is TGCGCCAGCAGCAATCAGGGGCCCTACGAGCAGTACTTC. Protein product: CASSNQGPYEQYF.